The text below deals with one TCR beta chain. Its antigen is not known. This record belongs to a study of identical twins. This CDR3 is built from 11 residues. Between the trimmed V and J ends, which lost 8 bases and 3 bases, there was a span of 7 bases. Germline values: CDR1 LNHDA, CDR2 SQIVND (reference sequence). Whole-study results and caveats: Abundant cord blood beta clonotypes carried fewer insertions; memory repertoires showed none. The study found that models underestimated out-of-frame TCR alpha sharing in monozygotic twins. Interpretation of the results relied on cross-sectional statistical analysis and not on following the same donors.

TCRdb analysed the 5' RACE reads with MiXCR anew, one entry per CDR3 protein. The data hold hundreds of thousands of distinct CDR3 sequences, with 9% to 15% observed a single time. These sequences were also reported in another study, on yellow fever vaccine responses in identical twins.

Sequencing input: PBMCs. The rearrangement uses TRBV19 and TRBJ1-1, with D hard to call. This sequence was found in a woman in her late teens or twenties in good health. The CDR3 here is CASLKYTEAFF. The CDR3 coding sequence is TGTGCCAGTCTTAAGTACACTGAAGCTTTCTTT.